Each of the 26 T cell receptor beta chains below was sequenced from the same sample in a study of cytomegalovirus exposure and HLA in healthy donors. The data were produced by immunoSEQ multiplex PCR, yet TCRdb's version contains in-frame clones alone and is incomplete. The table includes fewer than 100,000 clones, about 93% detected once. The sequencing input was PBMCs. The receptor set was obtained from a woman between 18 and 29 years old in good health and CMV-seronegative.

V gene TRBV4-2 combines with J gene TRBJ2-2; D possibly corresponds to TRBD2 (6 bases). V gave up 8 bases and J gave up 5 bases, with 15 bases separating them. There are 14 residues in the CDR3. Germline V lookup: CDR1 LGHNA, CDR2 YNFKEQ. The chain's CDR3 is CASRPEGRTGELFF. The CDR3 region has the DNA TGTGCCAGCCGCCCCGAAGGGAGGACCGGGGAGCTGTTTTTT.

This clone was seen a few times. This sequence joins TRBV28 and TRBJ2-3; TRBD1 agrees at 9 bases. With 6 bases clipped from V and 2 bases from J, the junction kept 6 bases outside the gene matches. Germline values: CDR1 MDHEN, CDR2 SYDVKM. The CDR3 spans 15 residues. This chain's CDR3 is CASSRTGDNTDTQYF. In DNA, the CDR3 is TGTGCCAGCAGCCGGACAGGGGATAACACAGATACGCAGTATTTT.

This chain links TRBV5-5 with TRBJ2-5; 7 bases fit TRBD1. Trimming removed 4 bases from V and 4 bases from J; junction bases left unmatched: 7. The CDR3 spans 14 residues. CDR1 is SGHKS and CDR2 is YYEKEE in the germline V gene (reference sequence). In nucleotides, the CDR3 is TGTGCCAGCAGCCTGAGGGGGCTAACAGAGACCCAGTACTTC. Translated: CASSLRGLTETQYF. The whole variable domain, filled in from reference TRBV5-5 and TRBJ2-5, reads DAGVTQSPTHLIKTRGQQVTLRCSPISGHKSVSWYQQVLGQGPQFIFQYYEKEERGRGNFPDRFSARQFPNYSSELNVNALLLGDSALYLCASSLRGLTETQYFGPGTRLLVL.

CDR3 sequence reads: CASSPHSEQFF. In DNA form, the CDR3 reads TGTGCCAGCAGCCCTCACAGTGAGCAGTTCTTC. The gene calls are TRBV7-8 and TRBJ2-1; D uncertain. Germline assignment: CDR1 SGHVS and CDR2 FQNEAQ. The CDR3 extends over 11 amino acids. V lost 5 bases, J lost 9 bases, and 8 bases lay in between.

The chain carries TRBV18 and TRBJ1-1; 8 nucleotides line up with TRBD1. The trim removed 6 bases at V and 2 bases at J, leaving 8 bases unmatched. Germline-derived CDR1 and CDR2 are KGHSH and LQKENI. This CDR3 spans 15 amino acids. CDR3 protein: CASSLGDRLNTEAFF. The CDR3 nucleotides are TGTGCCAGCTCGCTGGGGGACAGGCTTAACACTGAAGCTTTCTTT.

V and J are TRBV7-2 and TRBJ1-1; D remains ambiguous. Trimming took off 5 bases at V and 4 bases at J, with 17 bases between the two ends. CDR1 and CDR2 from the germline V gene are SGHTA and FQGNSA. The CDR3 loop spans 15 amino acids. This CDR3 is CASSPRAGIGTEAFF. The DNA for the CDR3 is TGTGCCAGCAGCCCCCGGGCGGGGATAGGCACTGAAGCTTTCTTT.

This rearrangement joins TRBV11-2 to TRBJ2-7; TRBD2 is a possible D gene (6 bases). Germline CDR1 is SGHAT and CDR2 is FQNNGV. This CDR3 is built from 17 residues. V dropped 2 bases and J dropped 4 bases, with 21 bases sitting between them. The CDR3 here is CASSLRVDTMGTYEQYF. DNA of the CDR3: TGTGCCAGCAGCTTACGGGTAGACACAATGGGGACTTACGAGCAGTACTTC.

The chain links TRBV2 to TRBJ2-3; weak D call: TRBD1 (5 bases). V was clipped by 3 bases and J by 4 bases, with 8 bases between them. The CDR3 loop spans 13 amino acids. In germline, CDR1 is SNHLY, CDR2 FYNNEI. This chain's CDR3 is CASSDGQSDTQYF. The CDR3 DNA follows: TGTGCCAGCAGTGACGGACAATCAGATACGCAGTATTTT. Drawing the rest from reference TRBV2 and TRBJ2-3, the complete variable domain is EPEVTQTPSHQVTQMGQEVILRCVPISNHLYFYWYRQILGQKVEFLVSFYNNEISEKSEIFDDQFSVERPDGSNFTLKIRSTKLEDSAMYFCASSDGQSDTQYFGPGTRLTVL.

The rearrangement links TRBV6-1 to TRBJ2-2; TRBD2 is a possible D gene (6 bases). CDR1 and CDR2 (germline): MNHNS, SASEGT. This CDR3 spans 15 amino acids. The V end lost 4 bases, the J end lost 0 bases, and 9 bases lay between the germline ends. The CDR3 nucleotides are TGTGCCAGCAGTGTCCCTAGCGCGAACACCGGGGAGCTGTTTTTT. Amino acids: CASSVPSANTGELFF.

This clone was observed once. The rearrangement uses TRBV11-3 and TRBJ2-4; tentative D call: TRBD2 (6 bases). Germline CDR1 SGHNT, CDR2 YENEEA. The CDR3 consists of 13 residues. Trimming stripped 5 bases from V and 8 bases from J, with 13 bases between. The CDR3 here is CASSDGPGDIQYF. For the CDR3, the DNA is TGTGCCAGCAGCGACGGACCGGGGGACATTCAGTACTTC.

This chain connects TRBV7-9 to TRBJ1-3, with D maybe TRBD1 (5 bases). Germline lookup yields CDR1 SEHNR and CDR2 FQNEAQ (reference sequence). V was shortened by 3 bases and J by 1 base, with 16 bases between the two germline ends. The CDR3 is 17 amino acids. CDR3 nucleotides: TGTGCCAGCAGCTTCGGAGGGACCCCGACTTCTGGAAACACCATATATTTT. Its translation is CASSFGGTPTSGNTIYF.

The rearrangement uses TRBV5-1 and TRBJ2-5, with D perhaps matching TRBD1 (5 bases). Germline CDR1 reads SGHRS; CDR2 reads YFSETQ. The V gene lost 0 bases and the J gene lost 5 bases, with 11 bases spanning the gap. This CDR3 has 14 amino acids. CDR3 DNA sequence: TGCGCCAGCAGCTTGGGACAGATTCGGGAGACCCAGTACTTC. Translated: CASSLGQIRETQYF.

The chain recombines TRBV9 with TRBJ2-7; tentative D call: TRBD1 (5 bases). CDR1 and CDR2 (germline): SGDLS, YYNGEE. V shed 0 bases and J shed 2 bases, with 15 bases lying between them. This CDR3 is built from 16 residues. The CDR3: CASSVASTVSPYEQYF. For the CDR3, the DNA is TGTGCCAGCAGCGTAGCTTCGACAGTAAGCCCCTACGAGCAGTACTTC. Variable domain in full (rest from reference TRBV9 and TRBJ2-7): DSGVTQTPKHLITATGQRVTLRCSPRSGDLSVYWYQQSLDQGLQFLIQYYNGEERAKGNILERFSAQQFPDLHSELNLSSLELGDSALYFCASSVASTVSPYEQYFGPGTRLTVT.

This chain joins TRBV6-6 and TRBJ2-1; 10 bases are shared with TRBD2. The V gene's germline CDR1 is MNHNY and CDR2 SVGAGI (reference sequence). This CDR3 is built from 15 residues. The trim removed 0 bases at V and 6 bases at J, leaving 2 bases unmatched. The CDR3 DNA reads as TGTGCCAGCAGTTACTCGGGACTAGCGCTCAATGAGCAGTTCTTC. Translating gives CASSYSGLALNEQFF.

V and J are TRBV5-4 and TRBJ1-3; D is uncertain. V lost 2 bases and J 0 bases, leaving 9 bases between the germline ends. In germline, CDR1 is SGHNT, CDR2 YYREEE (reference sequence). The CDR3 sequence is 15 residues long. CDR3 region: CASSLQLSSGNTIYF. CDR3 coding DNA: TGTGCCAGCAGCTTACAGCTAAGCTCTGGAAACACCATATATTTT.

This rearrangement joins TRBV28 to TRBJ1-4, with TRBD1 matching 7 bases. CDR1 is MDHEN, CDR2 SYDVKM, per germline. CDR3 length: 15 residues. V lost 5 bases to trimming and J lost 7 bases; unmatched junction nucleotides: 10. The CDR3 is CASSPTGAFGEKLFF. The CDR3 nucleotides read TGTGCCAGCAGTCCCACAGGGGCGTTTGGTGAAAAACTGTTTTTT. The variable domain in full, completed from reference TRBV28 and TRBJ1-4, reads DVKVTQSSRYLVKRTGEKVFLECVQDMDHENMFWYRQDPGLGLRLIYFSYDVKMKEKGDIPEGYSVSREKKERFSLILESASTNQTSMYLCASSPTGAFGEKLFFGSGTQLSVL.

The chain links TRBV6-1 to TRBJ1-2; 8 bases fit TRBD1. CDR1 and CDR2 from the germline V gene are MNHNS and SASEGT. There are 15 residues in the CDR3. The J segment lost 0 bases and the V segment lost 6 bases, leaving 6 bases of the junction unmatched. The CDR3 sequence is CASSYDRGSNYGYTF. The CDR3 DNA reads TGTGCCAGCAGCTACGACAGGGGCTCTAACTATGGCTACACCTTC.

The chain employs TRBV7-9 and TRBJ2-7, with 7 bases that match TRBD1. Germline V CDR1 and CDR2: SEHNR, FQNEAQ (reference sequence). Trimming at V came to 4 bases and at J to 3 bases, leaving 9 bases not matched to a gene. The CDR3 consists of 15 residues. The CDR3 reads CASSSQGVRSYEQYF. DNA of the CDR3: TGTGCCAGCAGCTCCCAGGGGGTACGTAGCTACGAGCAGTACTTC.

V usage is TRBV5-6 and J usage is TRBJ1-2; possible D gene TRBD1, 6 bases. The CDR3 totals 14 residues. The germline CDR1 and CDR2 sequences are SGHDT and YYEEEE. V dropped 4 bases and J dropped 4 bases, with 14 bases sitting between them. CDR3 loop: CASSPYGQSYGYTF. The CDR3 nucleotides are TGTGCCAGCAGCCCGTACGGACAGTCCTATGGCTACACCTTC.

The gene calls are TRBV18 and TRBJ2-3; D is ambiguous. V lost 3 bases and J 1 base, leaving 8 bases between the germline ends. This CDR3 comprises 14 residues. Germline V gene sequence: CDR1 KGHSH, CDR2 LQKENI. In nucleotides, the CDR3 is TGTGCCAGCTCACCCGCGTATCGCACAGATACGCAGTATTTT. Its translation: CASSPAYRTDTQYF.

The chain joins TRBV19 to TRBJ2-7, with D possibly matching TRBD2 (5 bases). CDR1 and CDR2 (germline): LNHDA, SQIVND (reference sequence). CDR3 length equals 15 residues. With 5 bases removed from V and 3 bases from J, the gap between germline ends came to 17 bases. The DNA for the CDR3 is TGTGCCAGTAGTCGGGGAGTTGGCCTCAACTACGAGCAGTACTTC. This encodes CASSRGVGLNYEQYF. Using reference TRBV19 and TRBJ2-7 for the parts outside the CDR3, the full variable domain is DGGITQSPKYLFRKEGQNVTLSCEQNLNHDAMYWYRQDPGQGLRLIYYSQIVNDFQKGDIAEGYSVSREKKESFPLTVTSAQKNPTAFYLCASSRGVGLNYEQYFGPGTRLTVT.

The CDR3 protein is CASSLTLTEEQYF. The DNA for the CDR3 is TGTGCCAGCAGCTTAACCCTGACAGAGGAGCAGTACTTC. The V call is TRBV7-6, the J call TRBJ2-7, with D maybe TRBD1 (5 bases). Per germline, CDR1 SGHVS and CDR2 FNYEAQ. The CDR3 loop spans 13 amino acids. With 2 bases removed from V and 7 bases from J, the gap between germline ends came to 12 bases. The full variable domain, its missing parts supplied by reference TRBV7-6 and TRBJ2-7, is GAGVSQSPRYKVTKRGQDVALRCDPISGHVSLYWYRQALGQGPEFLTYFNYEAQQDKSGLPNDRFSAERPEGSISTLTIQRTEQRDSAMYRCASSLTLTEEQYFGPGTRLTVT.

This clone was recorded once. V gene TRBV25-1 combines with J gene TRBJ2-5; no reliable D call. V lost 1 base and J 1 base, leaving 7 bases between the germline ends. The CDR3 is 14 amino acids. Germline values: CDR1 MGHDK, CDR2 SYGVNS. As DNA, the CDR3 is TGTGCCAGCAGTGAATTCAACACCCAAGAGACCCAGTACTTC. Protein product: CASSEFNTQETQYF.

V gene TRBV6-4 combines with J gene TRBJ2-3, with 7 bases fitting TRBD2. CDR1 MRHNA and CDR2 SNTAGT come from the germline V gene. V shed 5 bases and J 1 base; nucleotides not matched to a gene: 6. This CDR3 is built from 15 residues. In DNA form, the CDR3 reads TGTGCCAGCAGTCCTGTGGGAGGGGGCACAGATACGCAGTATTTT. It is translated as CASSPVGGGTDTQYF.

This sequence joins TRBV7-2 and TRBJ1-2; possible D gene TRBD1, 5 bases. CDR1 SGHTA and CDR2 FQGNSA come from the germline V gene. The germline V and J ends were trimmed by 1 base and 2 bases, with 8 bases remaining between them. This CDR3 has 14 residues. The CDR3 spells CASSLGGQNYGYTF. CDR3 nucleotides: TGTGCCAGCAGCTTAGGGGGCCAGAACTATGGCTACACCTTC. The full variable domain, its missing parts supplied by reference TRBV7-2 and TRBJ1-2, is GAGVSQSPSNKVTEKGKDVELRCDPISGHTALYWYRQSLGQGLEFLIYFQGNSAPDKSGLPSDRFSAERTGGSVSTLTIQRTQQEDSAVYLCASSLGGQNYGYTFGSGTRLTVV.

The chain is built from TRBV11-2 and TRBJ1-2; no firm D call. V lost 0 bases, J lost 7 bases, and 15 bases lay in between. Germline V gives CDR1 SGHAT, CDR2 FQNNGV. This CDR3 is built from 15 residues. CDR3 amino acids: CASSLDLVPRSGYTF. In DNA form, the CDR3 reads TGTGCCAGCAGCTTAGATCTAGTGCCGCGGAGTGGCTACACCTTC. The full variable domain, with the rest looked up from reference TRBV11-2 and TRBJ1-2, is EAGVAQSPRYKIIEKRQSVAFWCNPISGHATLYWYQQILGQGPKLLIQFQNNGVVDDSQLPKDRFSAERLKGVDSTLKIQPAKLEDSAVYLCASSLDLVPRSGYTFGSGTRLTVV.